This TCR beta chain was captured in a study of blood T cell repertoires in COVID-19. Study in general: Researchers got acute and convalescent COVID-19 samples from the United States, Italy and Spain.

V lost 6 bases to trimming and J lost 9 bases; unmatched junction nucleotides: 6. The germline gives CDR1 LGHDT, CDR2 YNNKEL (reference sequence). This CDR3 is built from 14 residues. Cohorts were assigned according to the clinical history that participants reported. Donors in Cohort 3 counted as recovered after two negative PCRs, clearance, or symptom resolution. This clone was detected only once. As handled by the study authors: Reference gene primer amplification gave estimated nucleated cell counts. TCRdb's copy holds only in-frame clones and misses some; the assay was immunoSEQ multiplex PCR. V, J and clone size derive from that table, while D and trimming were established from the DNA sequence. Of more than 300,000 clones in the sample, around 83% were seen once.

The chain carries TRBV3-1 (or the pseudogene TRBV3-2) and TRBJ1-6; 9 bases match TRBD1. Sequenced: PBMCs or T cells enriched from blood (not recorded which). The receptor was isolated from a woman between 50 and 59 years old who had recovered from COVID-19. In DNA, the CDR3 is TGTGCCAGCAGTCGACAGGGGGACTTTTCACCCCTCCACTTT. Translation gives CASSRQGDFSPLHF.